This entry features one T cell receptor (beta chain) sequence. Its antigen is unknown. The data belong to a study of shared clonotypes between healthy human individuals. All donors were Caucasian adults living in Nashville, Tennessee. Several immunoSEQ plates received, in even portions, the genomic DNA of each subset. Per the original data handling: Junction-only sequences without quality scores were provided by ImmunoSEQ, so filtering was different. The data were produced by immunoSEQ multiplex PCR, yet TCRdb's version contains in-frame clones alone and is incomplete. V and J calls plus clone size are reproduced from that table; the DNA served to infer D and trimming. Here the sample spans some 480,000 clones, 70% to 80% being singletons. Study outcomes and limitations: Only a few donors were included, so the genetic and exposure-history diversity represented was limited.

The origin of this receptor is a woman aged 40-49 years in good health. Some clones in this sample may be carry-over from other donors' samples. Sequenced material: PBMCs.

The CDR3: CATSRDRIGGELFF. In nucleotides, the CDR3 is TGTGCCACCAGCAGAGATCGCATCGGCGGGGAGCTGTTTTTT. The chain has TRBV15 and TRBJ2-2, with D hard to call. Germline V gene lookup returns CDR1 LNHNV and CDR2 YYDKDF (reference sequence). The V end lost 0 bases, the J end lost 7 bases, and 9 bases lay between the germline ends. This CDR3 is 14 amino acids long.